Each of the 7 T cell receptor beta chains below was sequenced from the same sample in a study of T-cell reconstitution after alpha-beta-depleted transplantation in children. The TCRbeta library incorporated unique molecular identifiers. TCRdb processed the PCR reads anew with MiXCR; each CDR3 protein has one entry. The table lists approximately 520,000 distinct CDR3 sequences, approximately 32% of them singletons, with around 2.4% in the top ten. The sample consisted of PBMCs from the stem cell graft donor, taken from the stem cell graft. The origin of the receptors is a human donor who donated a stem cell graft to a child with aplastic anemia.

The sample holds a few counts of this clonotype. The V call is TRBV29-1, the J call TRBJ1-3; D call uncertain. Trimming removed 4 bases at V and 3 bases at J, with 10 bases between. CDR1 is SQVTM and CDR2 is ANQGSEA in the germline V gene. CDR3 size: 13 residues. The CDR3: CSVVGLGGNTIYF. DNA of the CDR3: TGCAGCGTTGTGGGATTGGGTGGAAACACCATATATTTT.

The rearrangement links TRBV3-1 to TRBJ2-2, with D possibly TRBD2 on 5 matching bases. V shed 4 bases and J shed 6 bases, with 9 bases lying between them. This CDR3 has 13 amino acids. The germline gives CDR1 LGHDT, CDR2 YNNKEL (reference sequence). In nucleotides, the CDR3 is TGTGCCAGCAGCCCTGAGAGGGCCGGGGAGCTGTTTTTT. This sequence encodes CASSPERAGELFF.

There are a few counts of this clonotype. The chain couples TRBV7-9 to TRBJ2-1; 9 bases agree with TRBD2. Germline V gene data show CDR1 as SEHNR and CDR2 as FQNEAQ (reference sequence). The CDR3 contains 16 residues. J lost 7 bases, V lost 0 bases, and 7 bases had no gene match. CDR3 sequence reads: CASSLAPSGALNEQFF. DNA of the CDR3: TGTGCCAGCAGCTTAGCGCCTAGCGGGGCCCTAAATGAGCAGTTCTTC.

This clonotype has just a few counts. The J gene is TRBJ2-5, the V gene TRBV4-3; TRBD2 aligns across 7 bases. Germline CDR1 and CDR2: LGHNA and YSLEER. This CDR3 has 13 residues. Trimming at V came to 4 bases and at J to 5 bases, leaving 4 bases not matched to a gene. CDR3 loop: CASSLNGGETQYF. DNA of the CDR3: TGCGCCAGCAGCCTGAACGGGGGGGAGACCCAGTACTTC.

This chain joins TRBV2 and TRBJ1-1; possibly TRBD1 for D (6 bases). Germline V gene data show CDR1 as SNHLY and CDR2 as FYNNEI. V dropped 8 bases and J dropped 5 bases, with 12 bases sitting between them. This CDR3 region has 12 residues. CDR3 DNA: TGTGCCAGCGGACGTAGGGGGACTGAAGCTTTCTTT. This translates into CASGRRGTEAFF.

The chain uses TRBV27 and TRBJ2-7, with 10 bases lining up with TRBD1. The J segment lost 1 base and the V segment lost 7 bases, leaving 19 bases of the junction unmatched. CDR1 is MNHEY and CDR2 is SMNVEV in the germline V gene (reference sequence). This CDR3 has 19 amino acids. The CDR3 is CASTLGHLTGGAGSYEQYV. CDR3 bases: TGTGCCAGCACCCTTGGACACCTGACAGGGGGCGCAGGGTCCTACGAGCAGTACGTC.

The chain combines TRBV5-1 with TRBJ1-2; D remains ambiguous. The V gene lost 0 bases and the J gene lost 4 bases, with 10 bases spanning the gap. The length of the CDR3 is 14 residues. Germline CDR1 and CDR2: SGHRS and YFSETQ. Here the CDR3 reads CASSLGKGPYGYTF. The CDR3 bases are TGCGCCAGCAGCTTGGGAAAAGGGCCCTATGGCTACACCTTC.